The 17 T cell receptor beta chains in this list originate from one sample, sequenced in a study of post-analysis software for immune sequencing data. Notes on the study in general: Roughly 5 TRBV segments occurring more often in patients than controls included TRBV5-6, TRBV5-1 and TRBV20-1.

Antigens for these TCRs are unknown. Unique molecular identifiers were built into the TCR beta cDNA libraries. TCRdb re-derived calls from the PCR reads in MiXCR, one entry per CDR3 protein. The top ten hold approximately 11% of the sample, which has hundreds of thousands of distinct CDR3 sequences, 55% to 70% seen once. Source material: blood. The receptors stem from a girl between 2 and 10 years old with multiple sclerosis.

The V and J genes are TRBV7-7 and TRBJ2-3; the match to TRBD1 covers 8 bases. J gave up 2 bases and V 5 bases, and 6 bases lay outside the gene matches. This CDR3 comprises 15 residues. Germline V gives CDR1 SSHAT, CDR2 FNYEAQ (reference sequence). The CDR3 loop is CASSPVTGDTDTQYF. CDR3 sequence (DNA): TGTGCCAGCAGCCCTGTGACAGGGGACACAGATACGCAGTATTTT.

This clonotype was picked up a small number of times. In DNA, the CDR3 is TGCGCCAGCAGCCAAGGCGGTCTAGCGGGGCCCTCCTACAATGAGCAGTTCTTC. Translated: CASSQGGLAGPSYNEQFF. The gene calls are TRBV4-1 and TRBJ2-1; 9 bases fit TRBD2. The CDR3 sequence is 18 residues long. After removal of 1 base from V and 0 bases from J, the junction contained 7 bases not matched to a gene. Germline V gives CDR1 MGHRA, CDR2 YSYEKL.

The chain combines TRBV6-1 with TRBJ1-1; TRBD1 agrees at 9 bases. The V and J ends lost 4 bases and 5 bases, in that order; junction bases with no gene match: 11. Germline CDR1 is MNHNS and CDR2 is SASEGT. There are 16 residues in the CDR3. CDR3 sequence: CASSAGTGPLGTEAFF. For the CDR3, the DNA is TGTGCCAGCAGTGCCGGGACAGGGCCTCTGGGGACTGAAGCTTTCTTT.

As regards this clonotype: A read error may produce the germline difference seen at one junction end. The rearrangement links TRBV11-3 to TRBJ2-6; tentative D call: TRBD1 (5 bases). CDR3 length equals 15 residues. Germline values: CDR1 SGHNT, CDR2 YENEEA. For the CDR3, the DNA is TGTGCCAGCAGCTTACAGGGCTCTGAGGCCAACGTCCTGACTTTC. Its translation: CASSLQGSEANVLTF.

The rearrangement joins TRBV6-5 to TRBJ2-3, with D maybe TRBD1 (6 bases). The germline CDR1 and CDR2 sequences are MNHEY and SVGAGI. There are 15 residues in the CDR3. V was clipped by 0 bases and J by 2 bases, with 9 bases between them. The DNA of the CDR3 is TGTGCCAGCAGTTACTCGCAGGGGTTCACAGATACGCAGTATTTT. It specifies CASSYSQGFTDTQYF.

This chain links TRBV24-1 with TRBJ2-1; 9 nucleotides align to TRBD1. The V segment lost 1 base and the J segment 8 bases; nucleotides outside the gene matches: 5. This CDR3 spans 15 amino acids. Germline V CDR1 and CDR2: KGHDR, SFDVKD. CDR3 DNA: TGTGCCACCAGTGATTTCGGGACAGGGCGCGATGAGCAGTTCTTC. Its protein is CATSDFGTGRDEQFF.

V usage is TRBV4-1 and J usage is TRBJ2-1; 10 positions agree with TRBD2. With 0 bases clipped from V and 7 bases from J, the junction kept 9 bases outside the gene matches. This CDR3 spans 17 amino acids. CDR1 and CDR2 (germline): MGHRA, YSYEKL. The CDR3 here is CASSQDEGTSETNEQFF. DNA for the CDR3: TGCGCCAGCAGCCAAGATGAAGGGACTAGCGAGACTAATGAGCAGTTCTTC.

This rearrangement joins TRBV6-2 or TRBV6-3 to TRBJ2-3; D is ambiguous. Germline CDR1 and CDR2: MNHEY and SVGEGT. Trimming left V 4 bases short and J 2 bases short, with 13 bases between. The CDR3 is made up of 15 amino acids. CDR3 region: CASSSSDGSTDTQYF. The CDR3 bases are TGTGCCAGCAGTTCCTCCGACGGATCCACAGATACGCAGTATTTT.

The CDR3 reads CASSALGKGNNEQFF. For the CDR3, the DNA is TGTGCCAGTAGTGCCCTAGGAAAGGGGAACAATGAGCAGTTCTTC. The chain uses TRBV19 and TRBJ2-1; tentative D call: TRBD1 (5 bases). CDR1 is LNHDA and CDR2 is SQIVND in the germline V gene (reference sequence). The CDR3 has 15 residues. With 5 bases removed from V and 5 bases from J, the gap between germline ends came to 16 bases.

The chain employs TRBV7-2 and TRBJ2-1, with unresolved D. Trimming left V 7 bases short and J 0 bases short, with 10 bases between. The germline CDR1 and CDR2 sequences are SGHTA and FQGNSA. The CDR3 runs 14 residues. As DNA, the CDR3 is TGTGCCAGCACCCGCCCGAGCTCCTACAATGAGCAGTTCTTC. This sequence encodes CASTRPSSYNEQFF.

The rearrangement joins TRBV29-1 to TRBJ2-3; D is undetermined. The germline V gene has CDR1 SQVTM and CDR2 ANQGSEA. The CDR3 has 14 amino acids. The V end was cut by 3 bases, the J end by 0 bases, with 10 bases between. Here the CDR3 reads CSVEAGFSTDTQYF. Here the CDR3 DNA reads TGCAGCGTTGAGGCAGGCTTTAGCACAGATACGCAGTATTTT.

This clonotype has more than one count but fewer than ten. CDR3 bases: TGTGCCAGCAGTTACAGACGTGGCGGCTACGAGCAGTACTTC. Its protein product is CASSYRRGGYEQYF. J is TRBJ2-5 and V is TRBV6-5; D is uncertain. The tail of the sequence fits TRBJ2-7 better, so the J call may be wrong. Germline CDR1 is MNHEY and CDR2 is SVGAGI. The CDR3 contains 14 residues.

The chain is built from TRBV29-1 and TRBJ1-2, with 7 bases that match TRBD1. This CDR3 has 13 residues. The germline V gene has CDR1 SQVTM and CDR2 ANQGSEA. J was trimmed by 0 bases and V by 7 bases; bases with no gene match: 5. CDR3 sequence reads: CSGGQLANYGYTF. DNA of the CDR3: TGCAGCGGGGGACAGCTTGCTAACTATGGCTACACCTTC.

The rearrangement uses TRBV7-2 and TRBJ2-4; 7 positions agree with TRBD2. The junction had 11 bases not matched to a gene; V was cut back by 5 bases and J by 10 bases. The CDR3 length is 14 residues. Germline V gene lookup returns CDR1 SGHTA and CDR2 FQGNSA. CDR3 DNA: TGTGCCAGCAGCCCGGGAGTCGGGGGGATTATTCAGTACTTC. Translated: CASSPGVGGIIQYF. Filled out from reference TRBV7-2 and TRBJ2-4, the complete variable domain reads GAGVSQSPSNKVTEKGKDVELRCDPISGHTALYWYRQSLGQGLEFLIYFQGNSAPDKSGLPSDRFSAERTGGSVSTLTIQRTQQEDSAVYLCASSPGVGGIIQYFGAGTRLSVL.

This rearrangement joins TRBV9 to TRBJ2-3; D uncertain. The V end lost 0 bases, the J end lost 0 bases, and 2 bases lay between the germline ends. Per germline, CDR1 SGDLS and CDR2 YYNGEE. CDR3 length equals 13 residues. The CDR3, as DNA: TGTGCCAGCAGCGTAGCCAGCACAGATACGCAGTATTTT. It is translated as CASSVASTDTQYF.

There are a few counts of this clonotype. This chain joins TRBV6-5 and TRBJ2-7, with TRBD1 as a possible D gene (6 bases). Germline values: CDR1 MNHEY, CDR2 SVGAGI. The CDR3 covers 17 residues. With 4 bases removed from V and 3 bases from J, the gap between germline ends came to 22 bases. The CDR3 spells CASSSGHPSALLYEQYF. DNA for the CDR3: TGTGCCAGCAGTTCGGGACACCCTTCGGCCCTCCTCTACGAGCAGTACTTC.

This clonotype was counted only a few times. The V call is TRBV7-3, the J call TRBJ2-7, with TRBD2 matching over 11 bases. Germline V gives CDR1 SGHTA, CDR2 FQGTGA. This CDR3 has 15 amino acids. The junction had 7 bases not matched to a gene; V was cut back by 8 bases and J by 1 base. This CDR3 reads CASGLGTSGSYEQYF. In DNA, the CDR3 is TGTGCCAGCGGTTTAGGGACTAGCGGTTCCTACGAGCAGTACTTC. The full variable domain, with the rest looked up from reference TRBV7-3 and TRBJ2-7, is GAGVSQTPSNKVTEKGKYVELRCDPISGHTALYWYRQSLGQGPEFLIYFQGTGAADDSGLPNDRFFAVRPEGSVSTLKIQRTERGDSAVYLCASGLGTSGSYEQYFGPGTRLTVT.